These T cell receptor beta chains were read from a single sample in a study of metastatic and nonmetastatic thyroid tumors. TCRdb re-called clones from the PCR reads using MiXCR. In the table there are 6,000 or so clones, 30% to 35% of which are singletons. Sample: adjacent normal tissue. These receptors all stem from a male donor with papillary thyroid cancer or a benign thyroid nodule (not recorded which). Some clones in this sample may be carry-over from other donors' samples. Each CDR3 is given with its conserved first and last residue. The D gene is left open where the match is weak. Only some rows state a clone size, as once, few, many or a class for expanded clones.

j_call clone_size v_call d_call cdr3_aa cdr3_nt
TRBJ2-2 - TRBV6-1 - CASRQGNTGELFF TGTGCCAGCAGGCAGGGTAACACCGGGGAGCTGTTTTTT
TRBJ2-7 many TRBV19 - CASSPVEGREYEQYF TGTGCCAGTAGTCCCGTCGAGGGCAGGGAATACGAGCAGTACTTC
TRBJ2-7 - TRBV20-1 - CSASRGPGRNEQYF TGCAGTGCTTCTCGCGGGCCAGGAAGGAACGAGCAGTACTTC
TRBJ1-2 once TRBV4-1 - CASSQADSRGYTF TGCGCCAGCAGCCAAGCCGACAGCCGCGGCTACACCTTC
TRBJ1-4 hyperexpanded TRBV30 - CAWSFAVNEKLFF TGTGCCTGGAGTTTTGCGGTTAATGAAAAACTGTTTTTT
TRBJ2-7 - TRBV5-5 TRBD2 CASSLEPSGVAQYF TGTGCCAGCAGCTTGGAGCCTAGCGGGGTGGCGCAGTACTTC
TRBJ2-1 few TRBV6-4 - CASGRGPGYNEQFF TGTGCCAGCGGTCGAGGGCCAGGATACAATGAGCAGTTCTTC
TRBJ1-6 - TRBV7-8 - CASSLGSPLHF TGTGCCAGCAGCTTAGGTTCACCCCTCCACTTT
TRBJ1-4 - TRBV2 - CASRLSRDVDEKLFF TGTGCCAGCAGATTAAGCCGGGACGTAGATGAAAAACTGTTTTTT
TRBJ1-4 - TRBV3-1 - CASNGRQGNEKLFF TGTGCCAGCAACGGCCGGCAGGGAAATGAAAAACTGTTTTTT
TRBJ2-7 - TRBV20-1 - CSARNRDKRYEQYF TGCAGTGCTAGGAACCGGGACAAACGCTACGAGCAGTACTTC
TRBJ1-2 - TRBV3-1 - CASSQRQAGGYTF TGTGCCAGCAGCCAAAGACAGGCGGGGGGCTACACCTTC
TRBJ2-2 - TRBV5-1 - CASSLVPIANTGELFF TGCGCCAGCAGCTTGGTTCCCATCGCGAACACCGGGGAGCTGTTTTTT